This TCR beta chain was sequenced during a study of blood T cell repertoires in COVID-19. How the authors handled the data: The authors estimated nucleated cell counts from reference gene primer amplification. Clones were read by immunoSEQ multiplex PCR, and TCRdb kept only the in-frame ones, dropping some. The DNA gave D and trimming, while V, J and clone size come from that table. The sample has 200,000 or so clones, about nine tenths seen once; the top ten hold roughly 2.8%. Cohort assignment relied on participant-reported clinical history. This clone was counted once. Germline CDR1 and CDR2: SGHTA and FQGTGA. This CDR3 is 13 amino acids long. Trimming pared 5 bases from V and 6 bases from J, leaving 10 bases between.

The clonotype originates from a woman in her 30s who had recovered from COVID-19. The chain employs TRBV7-3 and TRBJ2-2; D unresolved. The sequenced material came from PBMCs or T cells enriched from blood (not recorded which). CDR3: CASSPLPSGELFF. CDR3 sequence (DNA): TGTGCCAGCAGCCCTCTTCCCTCCGGGGAGCTGTTTTTT.